Below are 18 T cell receptor beta chains sequenced from a single sample in a study of T cells of healthy individuals. TCRdb passed the 5' RACE reads through MiXCR, listing each CDR3 protein once. This table holds approximately 58,000 distinct CDR3 sequences, roughly 15% found once. These receptors were obtained from a human donor in good health.

This clonotype was seen ten or more times. The chain couples TRBV6-6 to TRBJ1-5; D is unresolved. The length of the CDR3 is 15 residues. V was cut by 0 bases and J by 2 bases, with 8 bases left in between. The V gene's germline CDR1 is MNHNY and CDR2 SVGAGI (reference sequence). The CDR3 protein is CASSYSTQRNQPQHF. In nucleotides, the CDR3 is TGTGCCAGCAGTTACTCGACCCAACGCAATCAGCCCCAGCATTTT.

The chain links TRBV20-1 to TRBJ2-2, with 9 positions matching TRBD1. CDR1 is DFQATT and CDR2 is SNEGSKA in the germline V gene (reference sequence). CDR3 size: 14 residues. The junction had 7 bases not matched to a gene; V was cut back by 5 bases and J by 6 bases. This CDR3 reads CSASQGARAGELFF. The CDR3, as DNA: TGCAGTGCTTCACAGGGGGCGCGAGCCGGGGAGCTGTTTTTT.

This chain joins TRBV19 and TRBJ2-1, with 8 bases identical to TRBD2. The CDR3 has 16 amino acids. The germline V gene encodes CDR1 LNHDA and CDR2 SQIVND (reference sequence). With V trimmed by 7 bases and J by 5 bases, 13 bases remained unmatched. The CDR3 sequence: CASISRHSGANNEQFF. CDR3 sequence (DNA): TGTGCCAGTATATCAAGACATAGCGGGGCCAACAATGAGCAGTTCTTC. Filled out from reference TRBV19 and TRBJ2-1, the complete variable domain reads DGGITQSPKYLFRKEGQNVTLSCEQNLNHDAMYWYRQDPGQGLRLIYYSQIVNDFQKGDIAEGYSVSREKKESFPLTVTSAQKNPTAFYLCASISRHSGANNEQFFGPGTRLTVL.

Concerning this clonotype itself: One end of the junction varies from germline; a read error may be responsible. This chain links TRBV3-1 with TRBJ2-7; unclear D gene. The CDR3 is made up of 14 amino acids. Germline CDR1 and CDR2: LGHDT and YNNKEL (reference sequence). CDR3 region: CASSQVGSAGEQYF. CDR3 coding DNA: TGTGCCAGCAGTCAAGTGGGGTCGGCAGGCGAGCAGTACTTC.

The CDR3 DNA reads TGTGCCACCAGTGAATATGGCACCGGGGAGCTGTTTTTT. Translated, it gives CATSEYGTGELFF. The rearrangement joins TRBV24-1 to TRBJ2-2; D remains ambiguous. This CDR3 is built from 13 residues. Germline values: CDR1 KGHDR, CDR2 SFDVKD. The ends were cut back, 4 bases at V and 4 bases at J, with 6 bases in the middle.

This chain joins TRBV5-1 and TRBJ2-1; D is ambiguous. V gave up 0 bases and J gave up 4 bases, with 5 bases separating them. This CDR3 spans 13 amino acids. Germline V CDR1 and CDR2: SGHRS, YFSETQ. CDR3 DNA sequence: TGCGCCAGCAGCTTGGGCCAATACAATGAGCAGTTCTTC. Its protein product is CASSLGQYNEQFF.

This chain links TRBV4-3 with TRBJ2-5, with a tentative D call TRBD1 (6 bases). Germline loops: CDR1 LGHNA, CDR2 YSLEER. The V and J ends lost 0 bases and 3 bases respectively, with 11 bases between them. The CDR3 is 15 amino acids. CDR3 coding DNA: TGCGCCAGCAGCCAAGAGGGAACAGGGAAAGAGACCCAGTACTTC. Residues: CASSQEGTGKETQYF.

In its sample, this clonotype was seen many times. The gene calls are TRBV29-1 and TRBJ1-2, with D tentatively TRBD1 (5 bases). The CDR3 has 13 residues. Germline CDR1 is SQVTM and CDR2 is ANQGSEA. V dropped 7 bases and J dropped 6 bases, with 18 bases sitting between them. The CDR3 region is CSGGDVLDDGYTF. Here the CDR3 DNA reads TGCAGCGGAGGGGACGTCCTCGATGATGGCTACACCTTC.

This chain joins TRBV20-1 and TRBJ1-1; no firm D call. The CDR3 is made up of 13 amino acids. Germline CDR1 and CDR2: DFQATT and SNEGSKA (reference sequence). V lost 3 bases to trimming and J lost 7 bases, with 15 bases between them. Written as DNA, the CDR3 is TGCAGTGCTAGTAACACCGGGGTTAGTGAAGCTTTCTTT. Amino acids: CSASNTGVSEAFF.

CDR3 sequence reads: CATQSYEQYF. The CDR3 DNA reads TGTGCCACCCAAAGTTACGAGCAGTACTTC. This chain connects TRBV25-1 to TRBJ2-7; no firm D call. CDR1 and CDR2 from the germline V gene are MGHDK and SYGVNS. Trimming stripped 10 bases from V and 4 bases from J, with 8 bases between. The CDR3 has 10 residues.

The chain is built from TRBV20-1 and TRBJ2-2, with 11 bases fitting TRBD2. This CDR3 region has 15 residues. Trimming cost V 3 bases and J 4 bases; bases outside gene matches: 4. The V gene's germline CDR1 is DFQATT and CDR2 SNEGSKA (reference sequence). The CDR3 spells CSASASGRSTGELFF. Here the CDR3 DNA reads TGCAGTGCTAGTGCTAGCGGGAGGAGCACCGGGGAGCTGTTTTTT.

This chain uses TRBV11-2 with TRBJ1-5; D not resolved. The CDR3 runs to 13 residues. Deletions cut 3 bases from V and 9 bases from J, with 12 bases between. CDR1 is SGHAT, CDR2 FQNNGV, per germline. DNA of the CDR3: TGTGCCAGCAGCTTGGAAGCCACCGCGCCCCAGCATTTT. This encodes CASSLEATAPQHF.

The V call is TRBV21-1, the J call TRBJ2-3; the table's TRBD1 call for D was not verified on the DNA. TRBV21-1 is a recognized pseudogene. The CDR3 contains 18 residues. The CDR3 sequence is CASSKVGTGERTTDTQYF. The DNA for the CDR3 is TGTGCCAGCAGCAAAGTTGGGACAGGGGAACGGACCACAGATACGCAGTATTTT.

In this sample, this clonotype turned up many times. The chain combines TRBV7-2 with TRBJ1-2, with D perhaps matching TRBD1 (5 bases). This CDR3 comprises 16 residues. The V gene lost 0 bases and the J gene lost 3 bases, with 14 bases spanning the gap. CDR1 SGHTA and CDR2 FQGNSA come from the germline V gene. As DNA, the CDR3 is TGTGCCAGCAGCTTAGCTCTGGGACGGGTGGACTATGGCTACACCTTC. This encodes CASSLALGRVDYGYTF.

This clonotype was detected only a few times. The V gene is TRBV5-1, the J gene TRBJ2-3; D is unclear. In germline, CDR1 is SGHRS, CDR2 YFSETQ. Between the trimmed V and J ends, which lost 4 bases and 3 bases, there was a span of 12 bases. The CDR3 is 14 residues long. Written as DNA, the CDR3 is TGCGCCAGCAGCACGGAAGGGCAGACAGATACGCAGTATTTT. This encodes CASSTEGQTDTQYF.

The table lists this clonotype with many counts. The V call is TRBV6-5, the J call TRBJ2-4, with 9 bases aligning to TRBD1. The CDR3 runs to 16 residues. V dropped 5 bases and J dropped 2; count of bases not matched to a gene: 7. Germline V gives CDR1 MNHEY, CDR2 SVGAGI. The DNA for the CDR3 is TGTGCCAGCAGTCCCGATGGGACAGGGCCCAAAAACATTCAGTACTTC. Protein product: CASSPDGTGPKNIQYF.

This clonotype was picked up many times. The chain has TRBV6-2 or TRBV6-3 and TRBJ1-2; unclear D gene. There are 14 residues in the CDR3. Trimming pared 4 bases from V and 1 base from J, leaving 10 bases between. Germline CDR1 MNHEY, CDR2 SVGEGT. Written as DNA, the CDR3 is TGTGCCAGCAGTTGGGCAGGAGATAACTATGGCTACACCTTC. Protein sequence: CASSWAGDNYGYTF.

This clonotype was recorded many times. V usage is TRBV11-2 and J usage is TRBJ2-3; weak D call: TRBD1 (7 bases). V was pared by 5 bases and J by 4 bases, with 13 bases between. This CDR3 region has 14 residues. The V gene's germline CDR1 is SGHAT and CDR2 FQNNGV. The CDR3 loop is CASSVGGTADTQYF. The CDR3 nucleotides are TGTGCCAGCAGCGTAGGAGGGACAGCAGATACGCAGTATTTT.